This T cell receptor beta chain was obtained from a study of T-cell reconstitution after alpha-beta-depleted transplantation in children. V lost 3 bases to trimming and J lost 6 bases; unmatched junction nucleotides: 15. The length of the CDR3 is 18 residues. Per the germline V gene, CDR1 is SNHLY and CDR2 is FYNNEI. Study findings and constraints: Reports say that about two months after transplant, the alpha-beta T cells came out of several hundred graft clones that had expanded. Surviving recipient T cells and thymic progenitors underlay high day-60 TCRbeta diversity in some patients. Newly made T cells mostly supplied T-cell counts and diversity one year after transplant.

A remark on this clonotype: As yet, its antigen is unknown.

The authors prepared the TCRbeta library with unique molecular identifiers. Via MiXCR, TCRdb re-called the PCR reads, giving one row per CDR3 protein. The table records 250,000 to 400,000 distinct CDR3 sequences, around 25% of them present only once. The chain combines TRBV2 with TRBJ2-1; the match to TRBD2 covers 9 bases. The origin of this receptor is a male patient between 10 and 17 years old who had a stem cell transplant for acute lymphoblastic leukemia, so the T cells may come from the graft donor. Sequencing used PBMCs, mostly from graft donor cells, obtained 180 days after TCRalphabeta/CD19-depleted stem cell transplant. As DNA, the CDR3 is TGTGCCAGCAGTGACGCCCAGACTAGCGGAGAGCTCCTCAATGAGCAGTTCTTC. This encodes CASSDAQTSGELLNEQFF.